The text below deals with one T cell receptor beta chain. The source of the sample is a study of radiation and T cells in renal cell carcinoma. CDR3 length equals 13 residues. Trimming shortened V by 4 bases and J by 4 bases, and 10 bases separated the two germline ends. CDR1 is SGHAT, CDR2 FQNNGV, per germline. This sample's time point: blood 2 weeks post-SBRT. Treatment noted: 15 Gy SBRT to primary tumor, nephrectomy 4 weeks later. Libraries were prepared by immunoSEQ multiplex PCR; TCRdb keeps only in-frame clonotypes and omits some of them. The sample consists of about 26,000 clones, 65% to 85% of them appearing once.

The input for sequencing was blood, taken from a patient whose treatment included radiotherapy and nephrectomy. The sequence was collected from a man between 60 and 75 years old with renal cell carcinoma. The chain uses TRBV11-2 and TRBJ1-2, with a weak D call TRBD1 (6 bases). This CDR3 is CASSYTGTYGYTF. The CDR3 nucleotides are TGTGCCAGCAGCTATACAGGGACCTATGGCTACACCTTC.